This T cell receptor (beta chain) emerged from a study of shared clonotypes between healthy human individuals (dated by TCRdb to the early 2020s). For the study in its entirety: Two women and a few men aged 18 to 49 years were included in the cohort. For each donor, CD4 naive and CD4 memory were each given three plates, CD8 naive was given two plates, and CD8 memory was given one plate. To estimate repertoire size and how much clonotype sharing occurs between individuals, the study deeply sequenced the blood TCR repertoires of five healthy adults. Libraries were prepared and TCR repertoires were sequenced by different laboratories using diverse techniques, in order to increase sequencing depth and limit assay-specific biases. Between about 0.85 and 10 billion PBMCs per donor were obtained by leukapheresis. Findings and caveats that apply to the study as a whole: Incomplete sequencing was indicated by rarefaction of sorted-subset datasets, despite the large sequencing depth. Sampling was limited to blood, and TCR repertoires in tissue likely differ from TCR repertoires in blood. Across several donors, roughly 5% of naive CD4, roughly 3.8% of naive CD8, 2% to 2.5% of memory CD4, and roughly 0.41% of memory CD8 clonotypes were shared. Estimated clonotype richness was generally larger for naive than for memory subsets. Pairwise subsampling indicated that sequencing depth was expected to affect the degree of clonotype sharing among donors. Clonotypes shared by all four sorted-subset donors showed higher generation probabilities than non-shared clonotypes. The small number of donors limited the genetic and exposure-history diversity represented.

Taken from the germline V gene, the CDR1 and CDR2 loops are SGHDN and FVKESK. Including cysteine and phenylalanine, the CDR3 has 15 amino acids. The retained sequence is limited to the CDR3, 45 bases, with the frame set at the first base. Ends trimmed: V by 4 bases, J by 0 bases; bases unmatched to a gene: 4. Comments on this clone: Its binding antigen is unknown. Base-call qualities are not available, and no considerably larger clone is one nucleotide away.

Using the deep immunoSEQ assay, TCR CDR3 regions were amplified from genomic DNA by multiplex PCR. Genomic DNA extracted from each cell subset was distributed evenly over all wells of several immunoSEQ 96-well plates, and each plate served as one replicate. Each replicate PCR for sorted subsets received around 200 ng genomic DNA, equal to about 30,000 T cell genomes. Purified libraries were quantified with a Qubit 3.0 fluorometer, sized on a Bioanalyzer 2100, and re-quantified with the KAPA Library Quantification kit. Each immunoSEQ 96-well plate was sequenced on its own single-read 150-cycle Illumina NextSeq 550 flow cell. The authors' pipeline ran thus. Because the immunoSEQ output included only junctional sequences and no quality scores, the filtering could not be the same as the filtering used for full-length reads. To assign V/J genes and CDR3, sequences were annotated against IMGT germline references using PyIR, a Python wrapper for IgBLAST v1.9. Reads were filtered out if the reads had weak V/J assignments (E-value above 1e-6), no CDR3, stop codons, out-of-frame junctions, or ambiguous translated residues. A V3J clonotype was defined by an identical inferred V gene, J gene, and CDR3 amino acid sequence. The percentage overlap between two repertoires was calculated by dividing the number of shared unique clonotypes by the size of the smaller repertoire. Repertoire richness was assessed with RTK rarefaction, the Chao1 estimator, and Recon v2.1 estimates of unobserved clonotypes. Generation probabilities were computed with OLGA for all TCRbeta clonotypes obtained by the gDNA method from several donors. TCRdb provides this immuneACCESS table in a form limited to in-frame rearrangements. Some clones are lacking; in checked studies, under half of them reflect an unresolved V gene, and why the rest are absent is not known. For V, J and clone size, that table is used; D and trimming come from the DNA. This sample lists about 1 million clones; roughly 70% were detected once. About 1.5% of the sample comes from the top ten.

The donors were healthy, HIV-negative adults with no recently reported acute infections or vaccinations. All donors were Caucasian adults living in Nashville, Tennessee, USA. CD4+ T cells were enriched through magnetic negative selection, after which naive cells were positively selected on CD45RA and the remaining negative fraction served as the memory subset. Blood was collected by leukapheresis, and PBMCs were isolated by Ficoll-Histopaque density gradient centrifugation and then cryopreserved in liquid nitrogen vapor phase. Analytical flow cytometry was used to check the purity and quantity of each magnetically sorted T cell population. Genomic DNA was isolated from every sorted fraction and measured by UV absorbance on a Nanodrop 2000c.

This receptor was obtained from a man younger than 30 in good health. The sequence links TRBV14 to TRBJ1-2; 8 central nucleotides agree with TRBD1. What was sequenced was memory CD4+ T cells sorted from blood. The cell subset or site label on this specimen signifies: CD45RA-negative fraction. The CDR3 in this case is CASSLPGQANYGYTF. The sequenced DNA is TGTGCCAGCAGCCTTCCGGGACAGGCTAACTATGGCTACACCTTC.